This entry features one T cell receptor beta chain sequence. Trimming cost V 1 base and J 4 bases, with 13 bases left between them. Germline V gives CDR1 SGHTA, CDR2 FQGNSA. This CDR3 is built from 15 residues. The data are from a study of control samples from healthy donors and cancer patients. This table comes from immunoSEQ multiplex PCR, and its TCRdb copy is limited to in-frame clones, with some not included. This sample yields about 170,000 clones, of which approximately 91% are seen a single time; around 2.2% belongs to the top ten. The sample taken for sequencing was blood. The origin of this receptor is a woman between 35 and 50 years old in good health. The chain links TRBV7-2 to TRBJ1-2, with D possibly being TRBD1 (5 bases). The CDR3 DNA follows: TGTGCCAGCAGCTTAGGTGCAGGGTTAGGCTATGGCTACACCTTC. Translating gives CASSLGAGLGYGYTF.